This T cell receptor beta chain is from a study of OX40 agonist ivuxolimab in advanced cancers. Germline V gene data show CDR1 as SQVTM and CDR2 as ANQGSEA. CDR3 length: 13 residues. V gave up 6 bases and J gave up 7 bases; unmatched junction bases: 9. The table came from immunoSEQ multiplex PCR; TCRdb's copy has only in-frame clones and leaves some out. Of roughly 53,000 clones detected, just under 85% appear once; the ten largest clones hold approximately 2.8%. The rearrangement joins TRBV29-1 to TRBJ2-7; TRBD2 aligns across 10 bases. The receptor was derived from an adult with an advanced solid tumor such as melanoma, head and neck, liver or kidney cancer. Material: CD4+ or CD8+ T cells sorted from blood, obtained in a trial of the OX40 agonist ivuxolimab. CDR3 amino acids: CSVGGLAGVEQYF. CDR3 nucleotides: TGCAGCGTCGGGGGGCTAGCGGGAGTTGAGCAGTACTTC.